Sequencing of this T cell receptor beta chain was carried out in a study of T cell repertoires in cytomegalovirus infection. Turning to the study itself: An indication of both CMV infection and matching HLA type came from public TCR beta signatures. Whole-study results and caveats: The study found HLA-C-restricted CMV-specific TCR beta clonotypes dominating the ex vivo response. Public TCR beta family frequency separated CMV-and-HLA carriers, including in an independent cohort.

The CDR3 is made up of 17 amino acids. V was pared by 1 base and J by 0 bases, with 16 bases between. Germline CDR1 and CDR2: SGHVS and FNYEAQ. With respect to this clonotype: Its antigen is not identified.

TCRdb processed the reads anew with MiXCR; each CDR3 protein has one entry. The table records a few hundred thousand distinct CDR3 sequences, over 7.5% of them present only once. The chain combines TRBV7-6 with TRBJ2-7, with D unclear. Sequencing used PBMCs. The TCR sequence derives from a human donor in good health (CMV status not recorded). Some clones in this sample may be carry-over from other donors' samples. CDR3 loop: CASSLVIGQCCSYEQYF. DNA for the CDR3: TGTGCCAGCAGCTTAGTAATTGGGCAGTGTTGCTCCTACGAGCAGTACTTC.